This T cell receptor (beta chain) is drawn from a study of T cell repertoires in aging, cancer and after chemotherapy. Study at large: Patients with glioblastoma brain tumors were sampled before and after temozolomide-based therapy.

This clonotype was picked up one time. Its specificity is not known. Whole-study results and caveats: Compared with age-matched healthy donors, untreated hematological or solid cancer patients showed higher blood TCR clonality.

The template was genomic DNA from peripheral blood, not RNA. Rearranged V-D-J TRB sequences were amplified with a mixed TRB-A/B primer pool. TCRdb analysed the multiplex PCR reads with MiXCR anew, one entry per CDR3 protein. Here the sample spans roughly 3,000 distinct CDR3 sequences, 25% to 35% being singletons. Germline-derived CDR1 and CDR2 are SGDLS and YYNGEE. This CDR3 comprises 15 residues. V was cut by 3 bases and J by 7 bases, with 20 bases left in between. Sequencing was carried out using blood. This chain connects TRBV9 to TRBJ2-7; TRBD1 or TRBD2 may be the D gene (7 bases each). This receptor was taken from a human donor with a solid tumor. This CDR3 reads CASSAWGRGGEEQYF. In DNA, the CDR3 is TGTGCCAGCAGCGCGTGGGGCAGGGGGGGTGAAGAGCAGTACTTC.